The clone carrying this TCR beta chain was recorded a few times. These data originate in a study of blood T cell repertoires in COVID-19. At the level of the study: Some COVID-19 samples were acute and others convalescent; all came from the United States, Italy and Spain. The cDNA or gDNA used as material had been derived from T cells, B-cell-depleted T cells, or PBMCs.

There are 15 residues in the CDR3. Trimming shortened V by 5 bases and J by 1 base, and 9 bases separated the two germline ends. Germline loops: CDR1 SGHVS, CDR2 FQNEAQ. Enrolled during active infection, Seattle patients were then followed longitudinally. In the authors' workflow: Reference gene primer amplification yielded estimated nucleated cell counts. Libraries were prepared by immunoSEQ multiplex PCR; TCRdb keeps only in-frame clonotypes and omits some of them. That table supplies the V and J calls and clone size; D and trimming were determined from the DNA. This sample has 250,000 to 350,000 clones; approximately 85% occur once, and the top ten carry 0.7% to 1%.

The V gene is TRBV7-8, the J gene TRBJ1-6; D is ambiguous. Material for sequencing was peripheral blood. The sequence came from a human donor with COVID-19, enrolled during active disease. The donor label of this sample is uncertain. This CDR3 reads CASSPPGSYNSPLHF. The CDR3, as DNA: TGTGCCAGCAGCCCGCCGGGATCCTATAATTCACCCCTCCACTTT.